The rows below give T cell receptor beta chains drawn from one sample of a study of blood T cell repertoires in COVID-19. Sequencing used immunoSEQ multiplex PCR; TCRdb keeps in-frame clones, though not all of them. The table includes 220,000 or so clones, 80% to 85% detected once. What was sequenced was peripheral blood. The receptor source for this set is a woman aged 60-70 years with acute or convalescent COVID-19. The CDR3 runs from the conserved cysteine through the conserved F or W. The D gene is left open where the match is weak. A clone size is listed for some rows: how often the clone was seen (once, few, many), or a class if it is expanded.

J gene: TRBJ1-2; D gene: TRBD1; clone size: -; V gene: TRBV6-4; CDR3 protein: CASSDGTGGYTF; CDR3 DNA: TGTGCCAGCAGTGACGGGACAGGGGGCTACACCTTC
J gene: TRBJ2-7; D gene: TRBD2; clone size: -; V gene: TRBV2; CDR3 protein: CASSGRGGPRADEQYF; CDR3 DNA: TGTGCCAGCAGTGGGCGGGGGGGCCCCCGGGCCGACGAGCAGTACTTC
J gene: TRBJ2-1; D gene: TRBD2; clone size: -; V gene: TRBV7-3; CDR3 protein: CASSLVGTSGDYEQFF; CDR3 DNA: TGTGCCAGCAGCTTAGTAGGGACTAGCGGGGACTATGAGCAGTTCTTC
J gene: TRBJ1-1; D gene: TRBD1; clone size: few; V gene: TRBV6-1; CDR3 protein: CASSELDREGTEAFF; CDR3 DNA: TGTGCCAGCAGTGAACTGGACAGGGAAGGGACTGAAGCTTTCTTT
J gene: TRBJ2-3; D gene: TRBD2; clone size: once; V gene: TRBV10-3; CDR3 protein: CATSGGETDTQYF; CDR3 DNA: TGTGCCACCAGCGGGGGGGAGACAGATACGCAGTATTTT
J gene: TRBJ2-1; D gene: TRBD1; clone size: few; V gene: TRBV3-1/TRBV3-2; CDR3 protein: CASSFRQGTSDEQFF; CDR3 DNA: TGTGCCAGCAGCTTTCGACAGGGAACAAGCGATGAGCAGTTCTTC
J gene: TRBJ1-2; D gene: TRBD1; clone size: -; V gene: TRBV6-5; CDR3 protein: CASGSGTGSF; CDR3 DNA: TGTGCCAGCGGTTCCGGGACAGGAAGCTTC
J gene: TRBJ2-1; D gene: TRBD2; clone size: -; V gene: TRBV5-1; CDR3 protein: CASSLEVAGGYEQFF; CDR3 DNA: TGCGCCAGCAGCTTGGAGGTAGCGGGGGGGTATGAGCAGTTCTTC
J gene: TRBJ1-1; D gene: -; clone size: -; V gene: TRBV7-8; CDR3 protein: CASSWHRDSENTEAFF; CDR3 DNA: TGTGCCAGCAGCTGGCACAGGGATTCGGAGAACACTGAAGCTTTCTTT
J gene: TRBJ1-1; D gene: -; clone size: -; V gene: TRBV30; CDR3 protein: CAWSTRNTEAFF; CDR3 DNA: TGTGCCTGGAGTACGAGGAACACTGAAGCTTTCTTT
J gene: TRBJ1-3; D gene: -; clone size: -; V gene: TRBV10-2; CDR3 protein: CASSLEGNTIYF; CDR3 DNA: TGCGCCAGCAGTCTCGAGGGAAACACCATATATTTT
J gene: TRBJ1-2; D gene: -; clone size: -; V gene: TRBV7-9; CDR3 protein: CASSLGGESYGYTF; CDR3 DNA: TGTGCCAGCAGCTTAGGCGGGGAGTCCTATGGCTACACCTTC
J gene: TRBJ2-2; D gene: TRBD2; clone size: -; V gene: TRBV7-9; CDR3 protein: CASSPGGYNTGELFF; CDR3 DNA: TGTGCCAGCAGCCCCGGGGGGTACAACACCGGGGAGCTGTTTTTT
J gene: TRBJ1-4; D gene: TRBD1; clone size: -; V gene: TRBV6-6; CDR3 protein: CASSQDRGNEKLFF; CDR3 DNA: TGTGCCAGCAGCCAGGACAGGGGGAATGAAAAACTGTTTTTT
J gene: TRBJ1-2; D gene: -; clone size: -; V gene: TRBV28; CDR3 protein: CASSIYRVSNYGYTF; CDR3 DNA: TGTGCCAGCAGTATCTACAGGGTCTCCAACTATGGCTACACCTTC
J gene: TRBJ2-3; D gene: TRBD1; clone size: -; V gene: TRBV2; CDR3 protein: CASSEGRGRDSTDTQYF; CDR3 DNA: TGTGCCAGCAGTGAGGGCAGGGGGAGAGATAGCACAGATACGCAGTATTTT
J gene: TRBJ2-2; D gene: -; clone size: once; V gene: TRBV7-6; CDR3 protein: CASSLERQTHTNTGELFF; CDR3 DNA: TGTGCCAGCAGCTTAGAGAGGCAGACTCATACGAACACCGGGGAGCTGTTTTTT
J gene: TRBJ1-3; D gene: TRBD1; clone size: -; V gene: TRBV7-8; CDR3 protein: CASSFGDRGSGNTIYF; CDR3 DNA: TGCGCCAGCAGCTTCGGGGACAGGGGTTCTGGAAACACCATATATTTT
J gene: TRBJ2-1; D gene: TRBD2; clone size: -; V gene: TRBV5-4; CDR3 protein: CASSRTSGDNEQFF; CDR3 DNA: TGTGCCAGCAGTCGGACTAGCGGGGACAATGAGCAGTTCTTC
J gene: TRBJ2-5; D gene: TRBD1; clone size: -; V gene: TRBV3-1/TRBV3-2; CDR3 protein: CASSHRTGNQETQYF; CDR3 DNA: TGTGCCAGCAGCCATCGGACAGGGAACCAAGAGACCCAGTACTTC
J gene: TRBJ1-2; D gene: -; clone size: -; V gene: TRBV28; CDR3 protein: CASHQALDYGYTF; CDR3 DNA: TGTGCCAGCCACCAAGCGCTTGACTATGGCTACACCTTC
J gene: TRBJ2-1; D gene: -; clone size: -; V gene: TRBV9; CDR3 protein: CASSVTGYEQFF; CDR3 DNA: TGTGCCAGCAGCGTAACAGGGTATGAGCAGTTCTTC
J gene: TRBJ2-1; D gene: TRBD2; clone size: -; V gene: TRBV28; CDR3 protein: CASSSAGGPYNEQFF; CDR3 DNA: TGTGCCAGCAGCTCAGCGGGGGGGCCATACAATGAGCAGTTCTTC
J gene: TRBJ1-4; D gene: -; clone size: -; V gene: TRBV5-1; CDR3 protein: CASSLYEARNEKLFF; CDR3 DNA: TGCGCCAGCAGCTTGTATGAGGCACGGAATGAAAAACTGTTTTTT
J gene: TRBJ2-7; D gene: TRBD1; clone size: -; V gene: TRBV28; CDR3 protein: CASSPTGTGSYEQYF; CDR3 DNA: TGTGCCAGCAGCCCTACCGGGACAGGGTCCTACGAGCAGTACTTC
J gene: TRBJ2-1; D gene: TRBD1; clone size: -; V gene: TRBV3-1/TRBV3-2; CDR3 protein: CASSQDLSRTGSYNEQFF; CDR3 DNA: TGTGCCAGCAGCCAAGATCTTTCCCGGACAGGGAGTTACAATGAGCAGTTCTTC
J gene: TRBJ2-3; D gene: TRBD1; clone size: -; V gene: TRBV5-4; CDR3 protein: CASSKPGQGVADTQYF; CDR3 DNA: TGTGCCAGCAGTAAACCGGGACAGGGAGTGGCAGATACGCAGTATTTT
J gene: TRBJ1-1; D gene: -; clone size: -; V gene: TRBV9; CDR3 protein: CASSVDPTAKAFF; CDR3 DNA: TGTGCCAGCAGCGTAGACCCAACTGCCAAAGCTTTCTTT
J gene: TRBJ2-4; D gene: TRBD1; clone size: -; V gene: TRBV5-1; CDR3 protein: CASSLGTGVIAKNIQYF; CDR3 DNA: TGCGCCAGCAGCTTGGGGACAGGGGTTATAGCCAAAAACATTCAGTACTTC